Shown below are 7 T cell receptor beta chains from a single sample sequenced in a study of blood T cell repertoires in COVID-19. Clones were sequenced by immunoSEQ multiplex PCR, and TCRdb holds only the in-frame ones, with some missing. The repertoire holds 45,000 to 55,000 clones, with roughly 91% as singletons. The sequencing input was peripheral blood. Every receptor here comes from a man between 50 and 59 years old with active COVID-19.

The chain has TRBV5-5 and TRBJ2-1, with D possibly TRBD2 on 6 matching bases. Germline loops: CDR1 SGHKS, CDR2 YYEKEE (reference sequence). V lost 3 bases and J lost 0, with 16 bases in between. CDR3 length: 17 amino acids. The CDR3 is CASSSPSVGGSYNEQFF. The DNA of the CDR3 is TGTGCCAGCAGCTCTCCCTCTGTGGGGGGCTCCTACAATGAGCAGTTCTTC.

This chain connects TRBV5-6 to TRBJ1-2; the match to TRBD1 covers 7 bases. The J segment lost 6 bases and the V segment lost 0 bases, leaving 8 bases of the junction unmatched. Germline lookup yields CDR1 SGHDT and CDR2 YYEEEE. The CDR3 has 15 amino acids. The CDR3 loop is CASSLVGDSGNGYTF. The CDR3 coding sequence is TGTGCCAGCAGCTTGGTGGGGGACAGTGGGAATGGCTACACCTTC.

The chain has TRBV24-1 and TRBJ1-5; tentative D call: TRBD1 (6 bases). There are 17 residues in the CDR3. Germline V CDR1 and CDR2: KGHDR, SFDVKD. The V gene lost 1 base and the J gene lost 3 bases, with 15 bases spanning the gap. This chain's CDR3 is CATSDFRQAGDNQPQHF. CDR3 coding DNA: TGTGCCACCAGTGATTTCCGCCAGGCAGGGGACAATCAGCCCCAGCATTTT.

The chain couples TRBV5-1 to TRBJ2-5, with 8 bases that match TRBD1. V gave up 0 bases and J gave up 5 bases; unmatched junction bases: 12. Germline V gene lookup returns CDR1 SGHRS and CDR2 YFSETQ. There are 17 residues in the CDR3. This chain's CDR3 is CASSLGVNGQGQETQYF. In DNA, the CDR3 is TGCGCCAGCAGCTTGGGGGTTAATGGACAGGGTCAGGAGACCCAGTACTTC.

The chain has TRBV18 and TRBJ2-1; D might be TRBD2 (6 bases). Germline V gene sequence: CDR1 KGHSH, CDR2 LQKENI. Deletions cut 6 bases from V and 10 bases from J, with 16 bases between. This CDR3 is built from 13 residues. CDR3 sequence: CASSLPGESEQFF. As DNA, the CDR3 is TGTGCCAGCTCGCTACCGGGGGAATCGGAGCAGTTCTTC.

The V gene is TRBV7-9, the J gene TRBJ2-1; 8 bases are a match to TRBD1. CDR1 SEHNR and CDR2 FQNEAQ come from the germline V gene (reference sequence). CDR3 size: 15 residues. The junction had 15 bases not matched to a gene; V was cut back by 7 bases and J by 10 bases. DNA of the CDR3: TGTGCCAGCATCCCGCTTGGGGACAGGATAAGAGAGCAGTTCTTC. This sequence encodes CASIPLGDRIREQFF.

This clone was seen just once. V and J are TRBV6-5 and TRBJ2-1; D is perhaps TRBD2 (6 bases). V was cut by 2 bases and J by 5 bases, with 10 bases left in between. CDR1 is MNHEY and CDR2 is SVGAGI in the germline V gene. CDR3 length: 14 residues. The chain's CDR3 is CASSYGGGNNEQFF. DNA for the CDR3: TGTGCCAGCAGTTACGGGGGAGGAAACAATGAGCAGTTCTTC.